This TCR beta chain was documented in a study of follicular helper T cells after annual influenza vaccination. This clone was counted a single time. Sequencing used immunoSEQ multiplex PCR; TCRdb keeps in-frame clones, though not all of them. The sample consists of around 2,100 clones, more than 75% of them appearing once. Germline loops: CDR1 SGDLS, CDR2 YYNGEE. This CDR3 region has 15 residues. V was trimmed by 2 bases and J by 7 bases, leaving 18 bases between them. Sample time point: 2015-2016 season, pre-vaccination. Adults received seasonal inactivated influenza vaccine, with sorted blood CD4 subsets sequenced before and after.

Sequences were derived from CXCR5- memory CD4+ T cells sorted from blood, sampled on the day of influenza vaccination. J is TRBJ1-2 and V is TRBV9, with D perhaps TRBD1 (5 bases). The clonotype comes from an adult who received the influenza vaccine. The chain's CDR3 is CASSVWEGSGSGYTF. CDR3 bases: TGTGCCAGCAGCGTCTGGGAGGGGAGCGGGAGTGGCTACACCTTC.